Listed below are T cell receptor beta chains from one sample, sequenced in a study of vaccination effects on CD4 cells after COVID-19. No antigen has been assigned to these receptors. Sequenced by immunoSEQ multiplex PCR; TCRdb stores in-frame clones only, minus some. The data show 22,000 or so clones, around 77% seen once. The sequenced sample was CD4+ T cells from PBMCs cultured with HCoV-229E spike peptides, obtained after COVID-19 vaccination. These TCRs come from a human donor who received a COVID-19 vaccine. Each CDR3 is given with its conserved first and last residue. A D gene is named only where the DNA matches it firmly. A row's size may be missing; if present it is once, few, many or a size class.

>-|-|TRBJ1-1|TRBV19
TGTGCCAGTAGTGTAACAGGGACCACTGAAGCTTTCTTT
CASSVTGTTEAFF
>-|-|TRBJ1-1|TRBV12-3/TRBV12-4
TGTGCCAGCCGAGGACAGACGAACACTGAAGCTTTCTTT
CASRGQTNTEAFF
>-|-|TRBJ2-5|TRBV6-5
TGTGCCAGCAGTACGACACCCAGACAAGAGACCCAGTACTTC
CASSTTPRQETQYF
>-|-|TRBJ2-7|TRBV12-3/TRBV12-4
TGTGCCAGCAGTTTAAACGTCTACGAGCAGTACTTC
CASSLNVYEQYF
>TRBD1|-|TRBJ2-7|TRBV25-1
TGTGCCAGCAGTGCTACAGGGGGCTCCTACGAGCAGTACTTC
CASSATGGSYEQYF
>-|once|TRBJ1-4|TRBV30
TGTGCCTGGAGTGTAGCTAGGGATGAAAAACTGTTTTTT
CAWSVARDEKLFF
>TRBD1|-|TRBJ2-6|TRBV5-6
TGTGCCAGCAGCTTGCCGGACAGGGGCTCTGGGGCCAACGTCCTGACTTTC
CASSLPDRGSGANVLTF
>-|-|TRBJ2-7|TRBV2
TGTGCCAGCAGCAATTTTAACGAGCAGTACTTC
CASSNFNEQYF
>-|-|TRBJ2-6|TRBV5-4
TGTGCCAGCAGCCCCCCGTATTCTGGGGCCAACGTCCTGACTTTC
CASSPPYSGANVLTF
>TRBD1|-|TRBJ2-7|TRBV6-5
TGTGCCAGCAGTACCCAGGGGGCCGGAAACTACGAGCAGTACTTC
CASSTQGAGNYEQYF
>TRBD1|-|TRBJ1-1|TRBV18
TGTGCCAGCTCACCATTAGGTCAGGGGGGAAACACTGAAGCTTTCTTT
CASSPLGQGGNTEAFF
>TRBD2|-|TRBJ2-2|TRBV24-1
TGTGCCACCAGTGCGGGACTAGCGGGGGAAATCGAGGAGCTGTTTTTT
CATSAGLAGEIEELFF
>TRBD1|once|TRBJ2-3|TRBV24-1
TGTGCCACCAGTGGTGATACCGGGACAGGGCAGGGGGGGCGTACGCAGTATTTT
CATSGDTGTGQGGRTQYF
>-|-|TRBJ2-7|TRBV13
TGTGCCAGCAGCTTAGCGGCAGTAGCGCGGAGGAACTCCTACGAGCAGTACTTC
CASSLAAVARRNSYEQYF
>-|once|TRBJ2-3|TRBV19
TGTGCCAGTAGCCCCCCGAATACAGATACGCAGTATTTT
CASSPPNTDTQYF
>TRBD2|-|TRBJ2-3|TRBV5-1
TGCGCCAGCAGCGTTAGCGGGGTACGGACAGATACGCAGTATTTT
CASSVSGVRTDTQYF
>-|-|TRBJ2-7|TRBV2
TGTGCCAGCAGTGAAGGGCAGGGTTCGTACTTC
CASSEGQGSYF
>-|once|TRBJ1-6|TRBV3-1/TRBV3-2
TGTGCCAGCAGCCAAGGGGGCCCGCTAATCTCTTCACCCCTCCACTTT
CASSQGGPLISSPLHF
>TRBD2|-|TRBJ2-1|TRBV27
TGTGCCAGCAGTTCGGGACTAGCGGGGGGACGTAGATGGTTCTTC
CASSSGLAGGRRWFF
>TRBD1|-|TRBJ1-4|TRBV6-5
TGTGCCAGCGGACCCATCGGGACAGGGAATGAAAAACTGTTTTTT
CASGPIGTGNEKLFF
>-|-|TRBJ1-6|TRBV11-2
TGTGCCAGCAGCTTAGAGGGGGGGCGCGATTCACCCCTCCACTTT
CASSLEGGRDSPLHF
>-|-|TRBJ1-5|TRBV19
TGTGCCAGTAGTATGGTCAATCAGCCCCAGCATTTT
CASSMVNQPQHF
>-|-|TRBJ1-1|TRBV5-1
TGCGCCAGCAGCTCGGTAGGGGGCACTGAAGCTTTCTTT
CASSSVGGTEAFF
>-|-|TRBJ1-1|TRBV18
TGTGCCAGCTCACCACCGTATTCAGGGAGGTCTGAAGCTTTCTTT
CASSPPYSGRSEAFF
>-|-|TRBJ1-2|TRBV6-4
TGTGCCAGCAGTGACTTTCAGGGTGGTGGCTACACCTTC
CASSDFQGGGYTF
>-|once|TRBJ1-2|TRBV7-2
TGTGCCAGCAGCTTAGTGGGGGGCTCTAACTATGGCTACACCTTC
CASSLVGGSNYGYTF
>-|-|TRBJ1-3|TRBV29-1
TGCAGCGTTAAACAGGGTTCTTCTGGAAACACCATATATTTT
CSVKQGSSGNTIYF
>TRBD1|-|TRBJ1-1|TRBV9
TGTGCCAGCAGCGCAACGACAGGGCTGAACACTGAAGCTTTCTTT
CASSATTGLNTEAFF
>-|-|TRBJ1-4|TRBV11-2
TGTGCCAGCAGCTTAGATCATTCGGTGGCTGAAAAACTGTTTTTT
CASSLDHSVAEKLFF
>-|few|TRBJ2-1|TRBV6-5
TGTGCCAGTCACGGGGGAAGTGCCTACAATGAGCAGTTCTTC
CASHGGSAYNEQFF
>-|-|TRBJ1-1|TRBV29-1
TGCAGCGTTGGAAAGAGGACAGTGAACACTGAAGCTTTCTTT
CSVGKRTVNTEAFF
>-|-|TRBJ2-3|TRBV14
TGTGCCAGCAGCCAAGACGGGGGAGCTAGCACAGATACGCAGTATTTT
CASSQDGGASTDTQYF
>TRBD2|once|TRBJ2-7|TRBV3-1/TRBV3-2
TGTGCCAGCAGCATGACTAGCGGGAGGGCTGGGCGGCAGTACTTC
CASSMTSGRAGRQYF
>TRBD2|-|TRBJ2-3|TRBV4-2
TGTGCCAGCAGCCAGGGGACTAGCGGGGCAGATACGCAGTATTTT
CASSQGTSGADTQYF
>-|-|TRBJ2-1|TRBV12-3/TRBV12-4
TGTGCCAGCAGTTTGGTGCATGAGCAGTTCTTC
CASSLVHEQFF
>TRBD2|-|TRBJ2-7|TRBV29-1
TGCAGCGCTGGTTTCGCCAGGGAGGGCGAGCAGTACTTC
CSAGFAREGEQYF
>-|-|TRBJ2-5|TRBV7-9
TGTGCCAGCAGCGATGCCCCCGGGAGAAAGGAGACCCAGTACTTC
CASSDAPGRKETQYF
>-|-|TRBJ2-7|TRBV5-6
TGTGCCAGCAGCTTGGGGGTTTGGTTTAGCCAAACCACCTACGAGCAGTACTTC
CASSLGVWFSQTTYEQYF
>-|-|TRBJ2-1|TRBV5-1
TGCGCCAGCAGCTTGGCCTCGGGGCCAACCGATGAGCAGTTCTTC
CASSLASGPTDEQFF
>-|-|TRBJ1-1|TRBV27
TGTGCCAGCAGTTTTTACAGGCGCACTGAAGCTTTCTTT
CASSFYRRTEAFF